The clone carrying this T cell receptor beta chain was seen a few times. The target antigen is unknown. Scientists made TCR beta libraries using quantitative 5'-RACE with molecular barcodes. One entry per CDR3 protein, called by TCRdb with MiXCR from the 5' RACE reads. The table shows about 340,000 distinct CDR3 sequences, with 20% to 25% occurring only once. The CDR3 has 13 amino acids. V trimming: 7 bases; J trimming: 2 bases; junction bases outside the gene matches: 5. Germline V gives CDR1 SQVTM, CDR2 ANQGSEA. This specimen comes from a study of CD8 T cells in ankylosing spondylitis. Study-level findings and limits: Relatively rare in peripheral blood, disease-linked clones were also CD8+.

Sequences were obtained from blood, either unsorted or a sorted T cell fraction (not recorded which). The receptor was isolated from a male donor with ankylosing spondylitis or in good health (not recorded which). This chain connects TRBV29-1 to TRBJ2-5; 9 bases line up with TRBD1. The DNA of the CDR3 is TGCAGCGCGGGACAGGGTCCGCAAGAGACCCAGTACTTC. It codes for CSAGQGPQETQYF.